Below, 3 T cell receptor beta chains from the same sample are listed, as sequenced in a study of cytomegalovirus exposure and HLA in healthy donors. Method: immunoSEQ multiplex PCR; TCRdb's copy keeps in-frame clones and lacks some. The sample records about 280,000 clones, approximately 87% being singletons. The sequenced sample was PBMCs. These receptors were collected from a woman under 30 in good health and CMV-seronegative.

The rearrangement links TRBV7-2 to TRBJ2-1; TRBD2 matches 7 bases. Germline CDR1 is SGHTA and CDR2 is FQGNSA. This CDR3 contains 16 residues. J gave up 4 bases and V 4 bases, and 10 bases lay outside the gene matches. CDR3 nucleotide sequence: TGTGCCAGCAGCTCCCTCCCCAGCGGGGTATACAATGAGCAGTTCTTC. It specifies CASSSLPSGVYNEQFF.

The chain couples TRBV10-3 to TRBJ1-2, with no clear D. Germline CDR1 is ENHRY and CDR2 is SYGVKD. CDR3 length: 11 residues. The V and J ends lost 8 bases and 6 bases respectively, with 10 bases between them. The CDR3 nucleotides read TGTGCCATCTCGAAAACGGATGGCTACACCTTC. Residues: CAISKTDGYTF.

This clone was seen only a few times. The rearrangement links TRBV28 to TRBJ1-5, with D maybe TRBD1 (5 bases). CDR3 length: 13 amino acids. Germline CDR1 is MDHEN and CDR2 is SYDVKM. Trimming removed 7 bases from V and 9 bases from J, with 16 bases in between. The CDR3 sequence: CASIPPGGGPQHF. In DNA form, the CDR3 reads TGTGCCAGCATTCCTCCCGGGGGAGGGCCCCAGCATTTT.